Listed below are T cell receptor beta chains from one sample, sequenced in a study of blood T cell repertoires in COVID-19. Here immunoSEQ multiplex PCR was the method, and the copy in TCRdb shows in-frame clones only, minus some. The profile shows roughly 330,000 clones, approximately 88% of them singletons. Sequenced sample: PBMCs or T cells enriched from blood (not recorded which). These receptors were collected from a man aged 25-45 years who had recovered from COVID-19. CDR3s include the opening cysteine and the closing phenylalanine or tryptophan. The D gene is left open where the match is weak. Where a row states a size, it is once, few, many or the class of an expanded clone; other rows omit it.

>few|TRBV14|TRBD1|TRBJ2-1
TGTGCCAGCAGCTTCGGGACAGGGCTGCAGTTCTTC
CASSFGTGLQFF
>-|TRBV5-1|-|TRBJ2-3
TGCGCCAGCAGCGTATATTCTAGCACAGATACGCAGTATTTT
CASSVYSSTDTQYF
>-|TRBV2|TRBD1|TRBJ2-1
TGTGCCAACCAGCGGGACAGGGGGCGGAATGAGCAGTTCTTC
CANQRDRGRNEQFF
>-|TRBV19|TRBD1|TRBJ2-7
TGTGCCAGTAGCTGGGGACAGGGAAGCTCCGAGCAGTACTTC
CASSWGQGSSEQYF
>-|TRBV29-1|-|TRBJ2-5
TGCAGCGTTGGCGGAGGGACGGGTGGGACAGAGACCCAGTACTTC
CSVGGGTGGTETQYF
>-|TRBV27|-|TRBJ2-2
TGTGCCAGCAGTTTATTTTGGGGGGGGGCCACGGCCACCGGGGAGCTGTTTTTT
CASSLFWGGATATGELFF
>-|TRBV6-5|-|TRBJ1-3
TGTGCCAGCAGTTACGGGGGGGTATCAGGAAACACCATATATTTT
CASSYGGVSGNTIYF
>-|TRBV6-5|-|TRBJ1-6
TGTGCCAGCAGTTATTCTAGCTCCTATAATTCACCCCTCCACTTT
CASSYSSSYNSPLHF
>-|TRBV5-1|TRBD2|TRBJ2-5
TGCGCCAGCAGCTTGGTCCAGCGGGAAGACACCCAGTACTTC
CASSLVQREDTQYF
>-|TRBV15|-|TRBJ1-5
TGTGCCACCAGCAGAGATGGAGGGGCTCAGCCCCAGCATTTT
CATSRDGGAQPQHF
>-|TRBV5-1|-|TRBJ1-4
TGCGCCAGCAGCTTGGCACAGACTAATGAAAAACTGTTTTTT
CASSLAQTNEKLFF
>-|TRBV5-5|TRBD1|TRBJ1-4
TGTGCCAGCAGCCAGTCAGGGGGCCTAGGGGAAAAACTGTTTTTT
CASSQSGGLGEKLFF
>-|TRBV5-6|TRBD2|TRBJ2-7
TGTGCCAGCAGCTTGGTGGGGCTAGCGGGGGTGTACTTC
CASSLVGLAGVYF
>once|TRBV27|TRBD2|TRBJ2-1
TGTGCCAGCAGTTTATTACTAGCGGGGGGGCCCCATGAGCAGTTCTTC
CASSLLLAGGPHEQFF
>-|TRBV7-9|-|TRBJ1-1
TGTGCCAGCAGCTTGGTCAGGGAAGCCACTGAAGCTTTCTTT
CASSLVREATEAFF
>-|TRBV6-5|-|TRBJ1-5
TGTGCCAGCACTAACAGCCTCAATCAGCCCCAGCATTTT
CASTNSLNQPQHF
>-|TRBV16|TRBD1|TRBJ2-5
TGTGCCAGCAGCCAATCTCCGGGACAGCTAACCAACCAAGAGACCCAGTACTTC
CASSQSPGQLTNQETQYF